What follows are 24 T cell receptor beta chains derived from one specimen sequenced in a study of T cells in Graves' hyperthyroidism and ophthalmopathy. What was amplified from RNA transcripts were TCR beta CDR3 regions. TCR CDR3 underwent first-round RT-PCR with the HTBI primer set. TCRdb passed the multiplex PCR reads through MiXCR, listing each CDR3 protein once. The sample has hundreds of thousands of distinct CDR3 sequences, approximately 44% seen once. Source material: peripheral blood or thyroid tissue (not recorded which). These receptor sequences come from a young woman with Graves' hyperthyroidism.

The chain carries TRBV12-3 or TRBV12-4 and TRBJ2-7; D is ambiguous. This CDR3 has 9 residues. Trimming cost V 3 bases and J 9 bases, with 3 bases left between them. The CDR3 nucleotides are TGTGCCAGCAGTTTCGGGCAGTACTTC. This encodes CASSFGQYF.

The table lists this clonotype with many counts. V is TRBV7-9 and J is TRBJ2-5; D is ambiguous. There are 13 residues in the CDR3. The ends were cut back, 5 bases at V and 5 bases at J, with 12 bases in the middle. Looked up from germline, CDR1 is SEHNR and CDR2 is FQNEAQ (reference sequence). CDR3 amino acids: CASSAPPGETQYF. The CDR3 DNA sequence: TGTGCCAGCAGCGCACCGCCTGGGGAGACCCAGTACTTC. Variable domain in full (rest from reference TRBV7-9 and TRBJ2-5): DTGVSQNPRHKITKRGQNVTFRCDPISEHNRLYWYRQTLGQGPEFLTYFQNEAQLEKSRLLSDRFSAERPKGSFSTLEIQRTEQGDSAMYLCASSAPPGETQYFGPGTRLLVL.

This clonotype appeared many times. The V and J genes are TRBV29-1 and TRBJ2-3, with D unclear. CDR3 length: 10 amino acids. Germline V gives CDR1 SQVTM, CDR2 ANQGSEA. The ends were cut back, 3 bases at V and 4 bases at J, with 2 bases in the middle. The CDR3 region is CSVEADTQYF. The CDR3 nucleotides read TGCAGCGTTGAGGCAGATACGCAGTATTTT.

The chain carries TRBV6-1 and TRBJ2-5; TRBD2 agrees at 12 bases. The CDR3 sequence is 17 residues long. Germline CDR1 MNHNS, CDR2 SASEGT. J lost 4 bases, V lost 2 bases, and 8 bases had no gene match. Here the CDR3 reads CASSELAGGPIAETQYF. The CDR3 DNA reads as TGTGCCAGCAGTGAACTAGCGGGAGGGCCGATCGCAGAGACCCAGTACTTC.

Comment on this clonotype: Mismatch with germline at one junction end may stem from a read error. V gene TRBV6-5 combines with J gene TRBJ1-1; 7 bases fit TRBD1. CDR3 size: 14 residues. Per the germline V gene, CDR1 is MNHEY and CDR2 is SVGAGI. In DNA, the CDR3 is TGTGCCAGCAGTTCCCAACAGGGGAGGACTGAAGCTCTCTTT. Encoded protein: CASSSQQGRTEALF.

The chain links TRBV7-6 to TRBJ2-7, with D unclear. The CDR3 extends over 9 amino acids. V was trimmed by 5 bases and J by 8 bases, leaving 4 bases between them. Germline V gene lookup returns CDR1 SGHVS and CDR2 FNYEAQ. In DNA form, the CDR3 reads TGTGCCAGCAGCCAGCAGCAGTACTTC. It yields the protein CASSQQQYF.

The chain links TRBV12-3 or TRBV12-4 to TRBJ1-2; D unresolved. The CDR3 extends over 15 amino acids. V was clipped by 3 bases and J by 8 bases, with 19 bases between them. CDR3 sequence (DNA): TGTGCCAGCAGTTTGCGGCAGACGCTTATGGGCGGCTACACCTTC. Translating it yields CASSLRQTLMGGYTF.

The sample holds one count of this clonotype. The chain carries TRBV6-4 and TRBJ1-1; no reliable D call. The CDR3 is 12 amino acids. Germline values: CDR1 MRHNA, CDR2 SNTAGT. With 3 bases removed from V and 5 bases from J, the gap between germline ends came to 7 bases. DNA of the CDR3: TGTGCCAGCAGTGATCTGAGAACTGAAGCTTTCTTT. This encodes CASSDLRTEAFF.

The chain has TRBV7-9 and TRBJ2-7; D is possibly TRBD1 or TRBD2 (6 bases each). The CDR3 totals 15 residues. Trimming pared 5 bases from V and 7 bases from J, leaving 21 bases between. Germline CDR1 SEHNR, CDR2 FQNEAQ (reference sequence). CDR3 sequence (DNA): TGTGCCAGCAGCCCTTTTAGCCGGGGGCCCTGGGAGCAGTACTTC. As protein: CASSPFSRGPWEQYF.

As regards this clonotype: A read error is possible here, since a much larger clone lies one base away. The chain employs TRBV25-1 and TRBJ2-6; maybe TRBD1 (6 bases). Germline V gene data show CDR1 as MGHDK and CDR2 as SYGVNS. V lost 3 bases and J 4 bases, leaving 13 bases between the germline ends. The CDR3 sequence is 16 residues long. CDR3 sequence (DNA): TGTGCCAGCAGTGAGGGTACAGGGCTCGGGGCCAACGTCCTGACTTTC. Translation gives CASSEGTGLGANVLTF. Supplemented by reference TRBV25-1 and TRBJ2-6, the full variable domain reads EADIYQTPRYLVIGTGKKITLECSQTMGHDKMYWYQQDPGMELHLIHYSYGVNSTEKGDLSSESTVSRIRTEHFPLTLESARPSHTSQYLCASSEGTGLGANVLTFGAGSRLTVL.

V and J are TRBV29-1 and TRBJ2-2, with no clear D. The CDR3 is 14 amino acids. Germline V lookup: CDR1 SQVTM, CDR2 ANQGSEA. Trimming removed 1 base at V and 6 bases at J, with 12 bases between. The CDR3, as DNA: TGCAGCGTTGAAGGGGTAGGAGCGTCCGGGGAGCTGTTTTTT. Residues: CSVEGVGASGELFF.

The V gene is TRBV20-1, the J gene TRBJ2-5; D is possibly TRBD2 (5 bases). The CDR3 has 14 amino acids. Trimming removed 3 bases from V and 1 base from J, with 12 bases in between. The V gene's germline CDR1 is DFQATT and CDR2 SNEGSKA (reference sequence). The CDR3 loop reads CSASGGLTQETQYF. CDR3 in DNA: TGCAGTGCTAGTGGAGGCCTCACCCAAGAGACCCAGTACTTC.

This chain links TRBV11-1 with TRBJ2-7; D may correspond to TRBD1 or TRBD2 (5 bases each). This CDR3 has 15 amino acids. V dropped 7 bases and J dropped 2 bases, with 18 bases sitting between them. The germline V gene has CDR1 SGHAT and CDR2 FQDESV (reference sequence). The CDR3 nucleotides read TGTGCCAGCATTCTAACCGGGGCAGGGACCTACGAGCAGTACTTC. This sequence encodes CASILTGAGTYEQYF. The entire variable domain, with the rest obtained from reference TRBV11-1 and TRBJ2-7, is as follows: EAEVAQSPRYKITEKSQAVAFWCDPISGHATLYWYRQILGQGPELLVQFQDESVVDDSQLPKDRFSAERLKGVDSTLKIQPAELGDSAMYLCASILTGAGTYEQYFGPGTRLTVT.

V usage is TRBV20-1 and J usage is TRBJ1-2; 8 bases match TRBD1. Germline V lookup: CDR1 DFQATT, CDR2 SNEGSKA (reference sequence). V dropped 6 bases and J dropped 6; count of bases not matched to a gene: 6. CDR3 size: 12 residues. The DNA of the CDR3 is TGCAGTGCCCCAGACAGGGGAGATGGCTACACCTTC. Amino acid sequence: CSAPDRGDGYTF.

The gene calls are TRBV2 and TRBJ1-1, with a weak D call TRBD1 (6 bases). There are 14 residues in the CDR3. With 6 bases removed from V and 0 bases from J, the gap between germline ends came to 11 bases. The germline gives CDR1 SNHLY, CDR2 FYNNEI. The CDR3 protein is CASRITGMNTEAFF. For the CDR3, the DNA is TGTGCCAGCAGGATTACAGGGATGAACACTGAAGCTTTCTTT. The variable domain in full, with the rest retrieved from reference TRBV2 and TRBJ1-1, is EPEVTQTPSHQVTQMGQEVILRCVPISNHLYFYWYRQILGQKVEFLVSFYNNEISEKSEIFDDQFSVERPDGSNFTLKIRSTKLEDSAMYFCASRITGMNTEAFFGQGTRLTVV.

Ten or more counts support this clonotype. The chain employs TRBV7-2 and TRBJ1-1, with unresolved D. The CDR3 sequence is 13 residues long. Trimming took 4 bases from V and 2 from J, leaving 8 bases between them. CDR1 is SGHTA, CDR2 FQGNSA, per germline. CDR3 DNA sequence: TGTGCCAGCAGCTCCAAGGTAAACACTGAAGCTTTCTTT. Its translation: CASSSKVNTEAFF.

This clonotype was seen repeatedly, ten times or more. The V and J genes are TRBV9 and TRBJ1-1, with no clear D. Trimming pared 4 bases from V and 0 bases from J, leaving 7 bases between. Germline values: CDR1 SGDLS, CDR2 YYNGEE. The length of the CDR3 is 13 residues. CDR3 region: CASSLQMNTEAFF. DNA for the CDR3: TGTGCCAGCAGCTTACAGATGAACACTGAAGCTTTCTTT. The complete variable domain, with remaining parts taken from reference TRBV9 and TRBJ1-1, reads DSGVTQTPKHLITATGQRVTLRCSPRSGDLSVYWYQQSLDQGLQFLIQYYNGEERAKGNILERFSAQQFPDLHSELNLSSLELGDSALYFCASSLQMNTEAFFGQGTRLTVV.

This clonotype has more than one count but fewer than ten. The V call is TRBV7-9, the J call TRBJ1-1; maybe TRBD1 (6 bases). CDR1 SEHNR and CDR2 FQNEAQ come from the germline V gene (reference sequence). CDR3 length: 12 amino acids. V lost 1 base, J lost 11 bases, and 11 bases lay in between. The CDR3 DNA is TGTGCCAGCAGCTTAGAAGGGGGTCCGGCTTTCTTT. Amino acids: CASSLEGGPAFF.

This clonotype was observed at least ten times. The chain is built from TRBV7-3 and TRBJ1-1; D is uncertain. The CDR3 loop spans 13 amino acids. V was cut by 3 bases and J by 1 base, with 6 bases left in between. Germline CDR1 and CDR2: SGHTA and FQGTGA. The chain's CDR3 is CASSFSKNTEAFF. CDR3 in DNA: TGTGCCAGCAGCTTCTCTAAGAACACTGAAGCTTTCTTT.

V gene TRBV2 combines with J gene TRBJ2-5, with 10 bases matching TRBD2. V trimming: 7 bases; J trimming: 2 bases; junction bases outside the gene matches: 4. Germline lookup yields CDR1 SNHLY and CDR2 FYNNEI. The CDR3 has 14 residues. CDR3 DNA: TGTGCCAGCACTACTAGCGGGGATCAAGAGACCCAGTACTTC. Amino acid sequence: CASTTSGDQETQYF.

CDR3 loop: CSVEGPGTGKRETEAFF. Here the CDR3 DNA reads TGCAGCGTTGAAGGCCCCGGGACAGGGAAACGGGAAACTGAAGCTTTCTTT. The chain uses TRBV29-1 and TRBJ1-1; 9 bases line up with TRBD1. With V trimmed by 1 base and J by 5 bases, 14 bases remained unmatched. Germline V gene sequence: CDR1 SQVTM, CDR2 ANQGSEA. This CDR3 has 17 residues.

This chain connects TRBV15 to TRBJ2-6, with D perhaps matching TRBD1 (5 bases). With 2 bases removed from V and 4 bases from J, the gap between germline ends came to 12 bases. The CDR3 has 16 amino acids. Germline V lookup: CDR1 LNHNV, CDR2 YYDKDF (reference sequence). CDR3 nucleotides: TGTGCCACCAGCAGACCGTGGGGCACCGGGGCCAACGTCCTGACTTTC. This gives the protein CATSRPWGTGANVLTF.

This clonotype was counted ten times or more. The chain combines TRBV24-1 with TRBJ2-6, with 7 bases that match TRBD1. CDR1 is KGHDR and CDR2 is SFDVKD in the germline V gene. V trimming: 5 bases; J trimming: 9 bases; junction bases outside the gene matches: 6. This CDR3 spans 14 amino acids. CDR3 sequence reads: CATSAGQVSNVLTF. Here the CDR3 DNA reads TGTGCCACCAGTGCAGGACAGGTCAGCAACGTCCTGACTTTC.

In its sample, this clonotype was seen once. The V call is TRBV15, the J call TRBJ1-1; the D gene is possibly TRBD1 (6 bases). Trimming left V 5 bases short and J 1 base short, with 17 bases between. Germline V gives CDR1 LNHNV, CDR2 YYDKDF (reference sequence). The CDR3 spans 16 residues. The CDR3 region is CATSASRATGNTEAFF. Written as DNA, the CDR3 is TGTGCCACCAGCGCCAGCAGGGCGACAGGGAACACTGAAGCTTTCTTT.